The entry below describes one TCR beta chain. Its antigen is currently not known. One base away there is no much larger clone; base qualities are not given. The sample is drawn from a study of blood T cell repertoires in COVID-19 (dated by TCRdb to 2019 to 2021). Background on the whole study: Collaborator samples came from the United States, Italy and Spain and covered acute and convalescent phases of COVID-19. The prospective study material was composed of cDNA or gDNA derived from T cells, B-cell-depleted T cells, or PBMCs. Subjects who had been exposed to COVID-19, were actively infected with it, or had recovered from it provided the deeply sampled blood TCRbeta repertoires that made up the dataset. The repertoires were made available in a free public database intended to serve as a resource for research on the immune response to SARS-CoV-2. The samples were drawn from the first 160 participants of the ongoing ImmuneRACE study and from 1,254 subjects provided by 6 global collaborators. Sample metadata almost always included a de-identified subject ID, COVID-19 status, age in years and sex. Where HLA class I and class II types were available, the types were taken from metadata supplied by the sample provider, not from assay-based typing.

The research as a whole found: How much clinical and demographic metadata was included differed by source and by participant, and the metadata was provided uncurated.

TCRbeta CDR3 regions were amplified from genomic DNA by means of the immunoSEQ Assay, a bias-controlled multiplex PCR. Per the authors' processing: Within the assay, amplification of reference gene primers was used to estimate how many nucleated cells each sample contained. To quantify the absolute abundance of each unique TCRbeta CDR3 rearrangement, sequence reads were collapsed and filtered. For each sample, productive Simpson clonality was calculated as the square root of Simpson's diversity index across productive rearrangements. The clones in this table, taken by TCRdb from immuneACCESS, are in-frame only. Not every clone is retained; where verified, under half of the shortfall comes from an unresolved V gene, and the cause of the rest is unknown. V and J calls and clone size are as listed in that table; D and trimming were resolved from the DNA. Counted in this sample were 250,000 to 300,000 clones; approximately 90% of them appeared once. The biggest ten clones account for less than 3% of the sample.

Whole blood was collected in K2EDTA tubes by collaborating institutions according to the institutions' own protocols. For TCRbeta analysis, collaborators shipped samples in one of three forms: frozen whole blood, isolated PBMCs, or DNA extracted from either of those sample types. The TCR originated in a woman aged 30 to 39 with active or convalescent COVID-19. Sequenced: peripheral blood.

The DNA reads as follows: TGTGCCAGCAGCCAAGTGACAGGGGGCACTGAAGCTTTCTTT. This sequence encodes CASSQVTGGTEAFF. The chain is encoded by TRBV3-1 (or the pseudogene TRBV3-2) joined to TRBJ1-1; TRBD1 aligns with 9 central bases. V ends up 1 base short and J 4 bases short, with an unmatched junction base count of 1. From the cysteine up to the phenylalanine, the CDR3 has a length of 14 residues. Left in the record is the CDR3 DNA by itself, 42 bases read in frame from the first base. Based on the germline V gene (reference sequence), the CDR1 and CDR2 sequences are LGHDT and YNNKEL.